This T cell receptor beta chain appears in the sequencing data of a study of T cell responses to AZD1222 COVID-19 vaccine. This clone was seen just once. The V end was cut by 4 bases, the J end by 3 bases, with 16 bases between. Germline V lookup: CDR1 SNHLY, CDR2 FYNNEI. The CDR3 runs to 15 residues. TCRdb keeps only in-frame clones here, not all; method: immunoSEQ multiplex PCR. Seen here are 140,000 to 150,000 clones, roughly nine tenths observed once, and the top ten hold approximately 5.1%. This chain connects TRBV2 to TRBJ2-7; either TRBD1 or TRBD2 may supply D (5 bases each). The sample in question was peripheral blood, obtained on day 0 of AZD1222 vaccination. This sequence was found in an adult in good health. The CDR3 nucleotides read TGTGCCAGCAGTGCTACCGGGAAAGGGGACTACGAGCAGTACTTC. This gives the protein CASSATGKGDYEQYF.